The 24 T cell receptor beta chains in this list originate from one sample, sequenced in a study of control samples from healthy donors and cancer patients. Repertoires were generated with immunoSEQ multiplex PCR, while TCRdb's copy carries only in-frame clones and drops some. Of some 130,000 clones in the sample, approximately 92% were seen once. Sequences were obtained from blood. These receptors originate from a man aged 18 to 29 in good health.

A single count supports this clone. In DNA, the CDR3 is TGTGCCAGCAGTTACGCGGCTGGGACTGAAGCTTTCTTT. Amino acids: CASSYAAGTEAFF. This sequence joins TRBV6-6 and TRBJ1-1; D not resolved. The CDR3 covers 13 residues. Per germline, CDR1 MNHNY and CDR2 SVGAGI (reference sequence). V was pared by 2 bases and J by 5 bases, with 9 bases between.

The rearrangement links TRBV2 to TRBJ2-7, with TRBD2 identical over 8 bases. The CDR3 has 14 amino acids. Germline-derived CDR1 and CDR2 are SNHLY and FYNNEI. V lost 3 bases, J lost 3 bases, and 4 bases stayed unmatched. The CDR3 DNA sequence: TGTGCCAGCAGTGAGGGCGGGGGGATCTACGAGCAGTACTTC. Translated: CASSEGGGIYEQYF.

V usage is TRBV6-5 and J usage is TRBJ1-1; possibly TRBD1 for D (5 bases). Trimming removed 2 bases from V and 1 base from J, with 11 bases in between. This CDR3 has 15 amino acids. Germline V gene data show CDR1 as MNHEY and CDR2 as SVGAGI. Here the CDR3 DNA reads TGTGCCAGCAGTTACGGGGGGTTGAGGAACACTGAAGCTTTCTTT. It yields the protein CASSYGGLRNTEAFF.

The chain's CDR3 is CATTPGDRGWNEQFF. The CDR3 DNA follows: TGTGCCACCACGCCCGGGGACAGGGGGTGGAATGAGCAGTTCTTC. The chain links TRBV3-1 (or the pseudogene TRBV3-2) to TRBJ2-1, with TRBD1 matching over 11 bases. CDR1 and CDR2 (germline): LGHDT, YNNKEL (reference sequence). With V trimmed by 10 bases and J by 7 bases, 12 bases remained unmatched. The CDR3 spans 15 residues.

V gene TRBV6-1 combines with J gene TRBJ1-2; possible D gene TRBD1, 5 bases. Germline V gives CDR1 MNHNS, CDR2 SASEGT. The CDR3 is 13 residues long. V shed 2 bases and J shed 9 bases, with 13 bases lying between them. CDR3: CASSEMAGSSYTF. Written as DNA, the CDR3 is TGTGCCAGCAGTGAAATGGCAGGGAGTAGCTACACCTTC.

The chain carries TRBV19 and TRBJ1-2; 9 bases fit TRBD1. From germline, CDR1 is LNHDA and CDR2 SQIVND (reference sequence). The CDR3 has 17 amino acids. With 5 bases clipped from V and 8 bases from J, the junction kept 18 bases outside the gene matches. CDR3: CASSSRDRANWSKGYTF. CDR3 coding DNA: TGTGCCAGTAGTTCCCGGGACAGGGCTAATTGGTCGAAAGGCTACACCTTC. The whole variable domain, filled in from reference TRBV19 and TRBJ1-2, reads DGGITQSPKYLFRKEGQNVTLSCEQNLNHDAMYWYRQDPGQGLRLIYYSQIVNDFQKGDIAEGYSVSREKKESFPLTVTSAQKNPTAFYLCASSSRDRANWSKGYTFGSGTRLTVV.

This rearrangement joins TRBV5-1 to TRBJ1-6; D gene uncertain. The germline V and J ends were trimmed by 5 bases and 13 bases, with 13 bases remaining between them. The CDR3 is made up of 12 amino acids. The germline V gene encodes CDR1 SGHRS and CDR2 YFSETQ. DNA for the CDR3: TGCGCCAGCAGGCCCGCGGATGGGCCCCTCCACTTT. Its protein is CASRPADGPLHF.

This sequence joins TRBV12-5 and TRBJ2-1, with D possibly being TRBD1 (6 bases). CDR3 size: 14 residues. Trimming took 0 bases from V and 9 from J, leaving 12 bases between them. CDR1 is LGHNT, CDR2 FRNRAP, per germline. This CDR3 is CASGLVLGGGEQFF. The CDR3 nucleotides read TGTGCTAGTGGTTTGGTACTTGGGGGCGGTGAGCAGTTCTTC.

The CDR3 reads CASNTDRGRLPSYNSPLHF. Written as DNA, the CDR3 is TGTGCCAGTAACACGGACAGGGGGCGTCTGCCCTCCTATAATTCACCCCTCCACTTT. This chain connects TRBV19 to TRBJ1-6, with 11 nucleotides matching TRBD1. There are 19 residues in the CDR3. From germline, CDR1 is LNHDA and CDR2 SQIVND (reference sequence). V shed 7 bases and J 0 bases; nucleotides not matched to a gene: 11. The whole variable domain, filled in from reference TRBV19 and TRBJ1-6, reads DGGITQSPKYLFRKEGQNVTLSCEQNLNHDAMYWYRQDPGQGLRLIYYSQIVNDFQKGDIAEGYSVSREKKESFPLTVTSAQKNPTAFYLCASNTDRGRLPSYNSPLHFGNGTRLTVT.

The chain employs TRBV2 and TRBJ1-2; 8 bases match TRBD1. CDR1 is SNHLY and CDR2 is FYNNEI in the germline V gene. The CDR3 has 14 amino acids. Trimming at V came to 5 bases and at J to 6 bases, leaving 8 bases not matched to a gene. CDR3: CASSRGQGSDGYTF. Written as DNA, the CDR3 is TGTGCCAGCAGTCGAGGACAGGGAAGCGATGGCTACACCTTC.

The rearrangement joins TRBV18 to TRBJ1-6, with 7 bases that match TRBD1. In germline, CDR1 is KGHSH, CDR2 LQKENI. V dropped 8 bases and J dropped 10; count of bases not matched to a gene: 5. This CDR3 contains 12 residues. The DNA for the CDR3 is TGTGCCAGCCAGGGGGTAGGATCACCCCTCCACTTT. Translated: CASQGVGSPLHF. Full variable domain (rest looked up from reference TRBV18 and TRBJ1-6): NAGVMQNPRHLVRRRGQEARLRCSPMKGHSHVYWYRQLPEEGLKFMVYLQKENIIDESGMPKERFSAEFPKEGPSILRIQQVVRGDSAAYFCASQGVGSPLHFGNGTRLTVT.

This chain connects TRBV7-7 to TRBJ2-1; 8 bases fit TRBD2. Trimming at V came to 5 bases and at J to 3 bases, leaving 15 bases not matched to a gene. Germline V gene lookup returns CDR1 SSHAT and CDR2 FNYEAQ (reference sequence). The CDR3 totals 18 residues. The CDR3 here is CASSPLFSAGAYYNEQFF. CDR3 in DNA: TGTGCCAGCAGCCCTCTCTTTTCAGCGGGGGCCTACTACAATGAGCAGTTCTTC. The full variable domain, rest sourced from reference TRBV7-7 and TRBJ2-1, is GAGVSQSPRYKVTKRGQDVTLRCDPISSHATLYWYQQALGQGPEFLTYFNYEAQPDKSGLPSDRFSAERPEGSISTLTIQRTEQRDSAMYRCASSPLFSAGAYYNEQFFGPGTRLTVL.

The chain carries TRBV4-1 and TRBJ1-2; D may be TRBD1 (5 bases). Deletions cut 3 bases from V and 4 bases from J, with 24 bases between. CDR1 MGHRA and CDR2 YSYEKL come from the germline V gene. CDR3 size: 18 residues. The CDR3 nucleotides are TGCGCCAGCAGCCACGCGGGGGTGGGGCGAAAAAGCTCCTATGGCTACACCTTC. Its translation: CASSHAGVGRKSSYGYTF.

The chain employs TRBV13 and TRBJ2-7; tentative D call: TRBD1 (5 bases). Trimming removed 2 bases at V and 0 bases at J, with 5 bases between. Germline V CDR1 and CDR2: PRHDT, FYEKMQ (reference sequence). The CDR3 spans 13 residues. CDR3: CASSLQGSYEQYF. The DNA for the CDR3 is TGTGCCAGCAGCTTACAGGGCTCCTACGAGCAGTACTTC. The full variable domain, with the rest looked up from reference TRBV13 and TRBJ2-7, is AAGVIQSPRHLIKEKRETATLKCYPIPRHDTVYWYQQGPGQDPQFLISFYEKMQSDKGSIPDRFSAQQFSDYHSELNMSSLELGDSALYFCASSLQGSYEQYFGPGTRLTVT.

V and J are TRBV28 and TRBJ1-1, with 7 bases fitting TRBD1. This CDR3 region has 13 residues. The germline gives CDR1 MDHEN, CDR2 SYDVKM. J lost 0 bases, V lost 7 bases, and 2 bases had no gene match. In DNA form, the CDR3 reads TGTGCCAGCATGACAGGGATGAACACTGAAGCTTTCTTT. This translates into CASMTGMNTEAFF. Supplemented by reference TRBV28 and TRBJ1-1, the full variable domain reads DVKVTQSSRYLVKRTGEKVFLECVQDMDHENMFWYRQDPGLGLRLIYFSYDVKMKEKGDIPEGYSVSREKKERFSLILESASTNQTSMYLCASMTGMNTEAFFGQGTRLTVV.

The genes are TRBV9 and TRBJ2-2; TRBD1 matches 9 bases. Germline V gives CDR1 SGDLS, CDR2 YYNGEE. CDR3 length: 16 residues. J gave up 4 bases and V 4 bases, and 8 bases lay outside the gene matches. The CDR3 loop reads CASSSPGQGSTGELFF. The CDR3 nucleotides are TGTGCCAGCAGCTCGCCCGGACAGGGGTCCACCGGGGAGCTGTTTTTT. Combining the CDR3 with reference TRBV9 and TRBJ2-2 gives the whole variable domain DSGVTQTPKHLITATGQRVTLRCSPRSGDLSVYWYQQSLDQGLQFLIQYYNGEERAKGNILERFSAQQFPDLHSELNLSSLELGDSALYFCASSSPGQGSTGELFFGEGSRLTVL.

The gene calls are TRBV9 and TRBJ2-6; tentatively, D is TRBD1 (6 bases). From germline, CDR1 is SGDLS and CDR2 YYNGEE. With 4 bases removed from V and 4 bases from J, the gap between germline ends came to 15 bases. The CDR3 runs 16 residues. CDR3 in DNA: TGTGCCAGCAGCCCCAGGGGTTCGACCGGGGCCAACGTCCTGACTTTC. Encoded protein: CASSPRGSTGANVLTF. The full variable domain, completed using reference TRBV9 and TRBJ2-6, is DSGVTQTPKHLITATGQRVTLRCSPRSGDLSVYWYQQSLDQGLQFLIQYYNGEERAKGNILERFSAQQFPDLHSELNLSSLELGDSALYFCASSPRGSTGANVLTFGAGSRLTVL.

In the case of this clone: Germline and junction disagree at one end, which may indicate a read error. The chain recombines TRBV6-1 with TRBJ2-4; perhaps TRBD1 as D (6 bases). From germline, CDR1 is MNHNS and CDR2 SASEGT. The CDR3 has 15 residues. This CDR3 is CAGSEMGAQGNIQYF. The CDR3 DNA follows: TGTGCCGGCAGTGAAATGGGGGCTCAGGGAAACATTCAGTACTTC.

This chain joins TRBV10-3 and TRBJ1-2; 7 bases are a match to TRBD1. Germline loops: CDR1 ENHRY, CDR2 SYGVKD. This CDR3 comprises 12 residues. J was trimmed by 0 bases and V by 9 bases; bases with no gene match: 1. This CDR3 reads CAIQGSNYGYTF. DNA of the CDR3: TGTGCCATACAGGGGTCTAACTATGGCTACACCTTC.

The V call is TRBV29-1, the J call TRBJ2-3; D gene ambiguous. CDR3 size: 13 residues. Trimming removed 5 bases at V and 1 base at J, with 10 bases between. Germline assignment: CDR1 SQVTM and CDR2 ANQGSEA. CDR3 protein: CSVRRPGTDTQYF. In DNA form, the CDR3 reads TGCAGCGTTCGACGGCCAGGCACAGATACGCAGTATTTT.

V is TRBV18 and J is TRBJ1-1; D is uncertain. The CDR3 extends over 14 amino acids. Looked up from germline, CDR1 is KGHSH and CDR2 is LQKENI. The V gene lost 2 bases and the J gene lost 7 bases, with 14 bases spanning the gap. The CDR3 here is CASSPDFARNEAFF. CDR3 sequence (DNA): TGTGCCAGCTCACCAGATTTTGCCCGGAATGAAGCTTTCTTT. Filled out from reference TRBV18 and TRBJ1-1, the complete variable domain reads NAGVMQNPRHLVRRRGQEARLRCSPMKGHSHVYWYRQLPEEGLKFMVYLQKENIIDESGMPKERFSAEFPKEGPSILRIQQVVRGDSAAYFCASSPDFARNEAFFGQGTRLTVV.

This clone has only one observation. Other DNA sequences of this sample code for an identical CDR3. The CDR3 here is CAISDVDRSFQPQHF. The DNA of the CDR3 is TGTGCCATCAGTGACGTGGACAGGTCTTTTCAGCCCCAGCATTTT. The gene calls are TRBV10-3 and TRBJ1-5; TRBD1 matches 7 bases. Trimming took 3 bases from V and 6 from J; bases not matched to a gene: 8. The germline V gene encodes CDR1 ENHRY and CDR2 SYGVKD. The CDR3 sequence is 15 residues long.

The CDR3 here is CASSWGSSYNSPLHF. The CDR3 coding sequence is TGTGCCAGCAGTTGGGGGAGCTCCTATAATTCACCCCTCCACTTT. This chain links TRBV7-2 with TRBJ1-6; the D gene is possibly TRBD1 (5 bases). Germline assignment: CDR1 SGHTA and CDR2 FQGNSA. The CDR3 runs 15 residues. Trimming removed 6 bases from V and 0 bases from J, with 9 bases in between.

This clone was seen a few times. CDR3 in amino acids: CASGPGGYTF. The CDR3 nucleotides are TGTGCCAGTGGACCGGGAGGCTACACCTTC. V usage is TRBV6-5 and J usage is TRBJ1-2; D unresolved. This CDR3 region has 10 residues. Germline values: CDR1 MNHEY, CDR2 SVGAGI. Trimming shortened V by 9 bases and J by 8 bases, and 10 bases separated the two germline ends.